This TCR beta chain is drawn from a study of Ad26.COV2.S vaccination and SARS-CoV-2 variants. The assay was immunoSEQ multiplex PCR, and TCRdb's table has in-frame clones only and misses some. The table shows around 300,000 clones, with around 88% occurring only once. In the case of this clone: Its target is not known.

The study's findings and limits: Similar non-spike TCR breadth was seen in vaccine and placebo recipients.

V was pared by 5 bases and J by 4 bases, with 15 bases between. The germline CDR1 and CDR2 sequences are SNHLY and FYNNEI. This CDR3 spans 14 amino acids. Treatment meaning: around 19 received Ad26.COV2.S at low or high dose, single or two shots; about 5 received placebo; per-sample allocation not given. It was on day 63 after the first vaccine or placebo injection that samples were taken. The material was peripheral blood, obtained in a trial of Ad26.COV2.S vaccine versus placebo. The chain combines TRBV2 with TRBJ2-7; a weak D match, TRBD1 (6 bases). This receptor was obtained from a person between 18 and 65 years old who received the Ad26.COV2.S COVID-19 vaccine or a placebo. The CDR3 DNA follows: TGTGCCAGCAGTCCCGACAGGTTTTATTACGAGCAGTACTTC. Translated: CASSPDRFYYEQYF.